This TCR beta chain was captured in a study of blood T cell repertoires in COVID-19. Data came from immunoSEQ multiplex PCR; TCRdb stores just in-frame clones and leaves some out. In the table there are approximately 100,000 clones, roughly 81% of which are singletons. The CDR3 spans 16 residues. The gene calls are TRBV7-5 and TRBJ2-7; the table's D call, TRBD2, was not checked against the DNA. TRBV7-5 is a listed pseudogene. Source material: peripheral blood. This receptor was identified in a human donor in a cohort sampled during active COVID-19. The CDR3 nucleotides are TGTGTCAGAAGCTTAATTAGGACTAGAGGATGGTACGAGCAGTACTTC. It yields the protein CVRSLIRTRGWYEQYF.